This T cell receptor (beta chain) was recovered during a study of cytomegalovirus exposure and HLA in healthy donors. Study observations and caveats: In a later analysis, specific HLA alleles were associated with 15,000 to 20,000 TCR beta sequences at a 0.05 false discovery rate. The authors assumed roughly uniform sequencing depth across donors for presence/absence analyses. CMV antigen specificity was confirmed in vitro for a few CMV-associated chains.

As to this clone: The antigen is unknown.

The V end was cut by 0 bases, the J end by 7 bases, with 10 bases between. The CDR3 is 15 residues long. CDR1 is LNHNV, CDR2 YYDKDF, per germline (reference sequence). Researchers ran the PCR with 60 Vbeta and 13 Jbeta primers. The method was immunoSEQ multiplex PCR; TCRdb's version includes in-frame clones alone and lacks a portion of them. The profile shows some 150,000 clones, about 79% of them singletons. The gene calls are TRBV15 and TRBJ1-6, with D perhaps TRBD1 (5 bases). Sequenced sample: PBMCs. The sequence derives from a male donor in good health and CMV-seronegative. CDR3 DNA: TGTGCCACCAGCAGAGATACGGCAGGGAATTCACCCCTCCACTTT. Amino acids: CATSRDTAGNSPLHF.